Detailed here is one T cell receptor beta chain. Its antigen is as yet unknown. The data were obtained in a study of Tregs in tolerant kidney transplant recipients. Study findings and constraints: Activated donor B cell expansion appeared to reveal the most relevant donor-specific TCRbeta repertoire. No direct test of biological reproducibility was done here.

Some clones are missing from TCRdb's copy, which holds only in-frame ones; the method was immunoSEQ multiplex PCR. Of 35,000 to 55,000 clones listed, 75% to 95% were seen once; the top ten hold 0.55% to 0.85%. This CDR3 has 18 amino acids. Germline V gene data show CDR1 as SGDLS and CDR2 as YYNGEE. After removal of 4 bases from V and 5 bases from J, the junction contained 18 bases not matched to a gene. This TCR derives from a human donor in good health. Sequenced: Tregs from blood. The chain joins TRBV9 to TRBJ2-5; 9 bases map to TRBD1. CDR3 coding DNA: TGTGCCAGCAGCTCCCCCATGGGGACAGGGCATTTTAGGGAGACCCAGTACTTC. This translates into CASSSPMGTGHFRETQYF.